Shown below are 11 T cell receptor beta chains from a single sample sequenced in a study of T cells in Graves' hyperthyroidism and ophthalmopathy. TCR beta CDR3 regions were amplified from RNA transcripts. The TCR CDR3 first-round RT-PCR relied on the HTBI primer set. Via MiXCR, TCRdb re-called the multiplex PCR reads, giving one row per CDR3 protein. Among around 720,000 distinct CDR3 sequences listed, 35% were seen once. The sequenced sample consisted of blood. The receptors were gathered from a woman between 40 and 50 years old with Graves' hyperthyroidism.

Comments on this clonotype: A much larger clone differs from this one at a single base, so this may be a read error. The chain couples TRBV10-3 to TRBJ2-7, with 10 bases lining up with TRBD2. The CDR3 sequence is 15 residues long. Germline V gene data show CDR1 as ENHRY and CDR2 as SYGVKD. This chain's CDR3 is CAISDSSGSSYEQHF. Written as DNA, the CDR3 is TGTGCCATCAGTGACTCTAGCGGGAGTTCCTACGAGCAGCACTTC.

The CDR3 region is CASSRDSGTGRAEAFF. DNA of the CDR3: TGTGCCAGCAGCCGGGATTCCGGGACAGGGCGCGCTGAAGCTTTCTTT. The rearrangement joins TRBV11-2 to TRBJ1-1; TRBD1 aligns across 9 bases. J gave up 6 bases and V 5 bases, and 13 bases lay outside the gene matches. CDR1 is SGHAT, CDR2 FQNNGV, per germline. This CDR3 region has 16 residues.

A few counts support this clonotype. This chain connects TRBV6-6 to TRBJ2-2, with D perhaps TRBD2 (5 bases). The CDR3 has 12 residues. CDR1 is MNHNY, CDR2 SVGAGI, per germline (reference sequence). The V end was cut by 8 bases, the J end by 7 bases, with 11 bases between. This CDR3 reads CASGSTVGELFF. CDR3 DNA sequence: TGTGCCAGCGGGAGTACGGTCGGGGAGCTGTTTTTT.

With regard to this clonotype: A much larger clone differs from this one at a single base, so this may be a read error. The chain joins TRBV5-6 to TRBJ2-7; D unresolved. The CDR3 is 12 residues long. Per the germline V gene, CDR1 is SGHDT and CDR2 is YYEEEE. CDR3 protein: CANSRVGYEQYF. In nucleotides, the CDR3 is TGTGCCAACAGCCGTGTAGGGTACGAGCAGTACTTC. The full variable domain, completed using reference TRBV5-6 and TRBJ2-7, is DAGVTQSPTHLIKTRGQQVTLRCSPKSGHDTVSWYQQALGQGPQFIFQYYEEEERQRGNFPDRFSGHQFPNYSSELNVNALLLGDSALYLCANSRVGYEQYFGPGTRLTVT.

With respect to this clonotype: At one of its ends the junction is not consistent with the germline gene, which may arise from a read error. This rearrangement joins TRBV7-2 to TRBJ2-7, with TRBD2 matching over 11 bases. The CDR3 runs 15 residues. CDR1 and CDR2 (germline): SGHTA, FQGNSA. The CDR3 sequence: CASSIASGGTYEQYF. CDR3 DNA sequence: TGTGCCAGCAGCATAGCTAGCGGGGGGACCTACGAGCAGTACTTC.

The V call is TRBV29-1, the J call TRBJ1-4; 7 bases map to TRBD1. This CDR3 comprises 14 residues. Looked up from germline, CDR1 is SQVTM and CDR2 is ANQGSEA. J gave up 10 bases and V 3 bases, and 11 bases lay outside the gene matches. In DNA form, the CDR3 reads TGCAGCGTTGACGACGGGACAGACTTTGGAAAACTGTTTTTT. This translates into CSVDDGTDFGKLFF.

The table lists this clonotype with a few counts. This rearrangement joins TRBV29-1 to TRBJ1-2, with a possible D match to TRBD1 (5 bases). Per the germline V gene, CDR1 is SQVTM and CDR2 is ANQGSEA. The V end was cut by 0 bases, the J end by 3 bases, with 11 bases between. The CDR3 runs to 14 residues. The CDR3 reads CSVEDLSRDYGYTF. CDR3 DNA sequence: TGCAGCGTTGAAGATCTTAGCAGGGACTATGGCTACACCTTC.

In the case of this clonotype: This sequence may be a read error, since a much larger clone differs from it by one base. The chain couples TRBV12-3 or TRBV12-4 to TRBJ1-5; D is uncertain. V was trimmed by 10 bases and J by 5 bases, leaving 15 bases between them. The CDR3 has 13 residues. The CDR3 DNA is TGTGCCACCCCACCGGCAGCAGATCAGCCCCAGCATTTT. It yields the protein CATPPAADQPQHF.

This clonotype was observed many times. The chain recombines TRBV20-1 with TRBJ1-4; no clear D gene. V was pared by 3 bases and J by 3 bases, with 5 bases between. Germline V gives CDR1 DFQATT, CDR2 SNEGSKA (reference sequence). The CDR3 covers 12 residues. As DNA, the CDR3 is TGCAGTGCTAGTTTGGCTAATGAAAAACTGTTTTTT. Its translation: CSASLANEKLFF.

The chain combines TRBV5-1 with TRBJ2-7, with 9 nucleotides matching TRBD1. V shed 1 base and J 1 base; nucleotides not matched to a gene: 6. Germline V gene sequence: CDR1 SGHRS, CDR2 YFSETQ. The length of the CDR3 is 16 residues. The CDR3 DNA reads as TGCGCCAGCAGCTTGAGAGGACAGGGGACTTCCTACGAGCAGTACTTC. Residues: CASSLRGQGTSYEQYF. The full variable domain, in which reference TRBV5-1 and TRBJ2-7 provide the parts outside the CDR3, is KAGVTQTPRYLIKTRGQQVTLSCSPISGHRSVSWYQQTPGQGLQFLFEYFSETQRNKGNFPGRFSGRQFSNSRSEMNVSTLELGDSALYLCASSLRGQGTSYEQYFGPGTRLTVT.

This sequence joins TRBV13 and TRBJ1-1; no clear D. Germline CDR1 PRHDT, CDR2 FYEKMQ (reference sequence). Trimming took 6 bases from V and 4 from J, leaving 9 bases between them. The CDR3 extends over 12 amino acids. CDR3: CASSVWSTEAFF. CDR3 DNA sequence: TGTGCCAGCAGTGTGTGGAGCACTGAAGCTTTCTTT. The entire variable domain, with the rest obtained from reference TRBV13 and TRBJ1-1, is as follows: AAGVIQSPRHLIKEKRETATLKCYPIPRHDTVYWYQQGPGQDPQFLISFYEKMQSDKGSIPDRFSAQQFSDYHSELNMSSLELGDSALYFCASSVWSTEAFFGQGTRLTVV.